This TCR beta chain was recovered during a study of CXCR3-negative and CXCR3-positive naive CD8 T cells. Those CD8+ T cells considered naive were CD45RO-CCR7+CD27+CD95-. Comments on this clonotype: The antigen remains unidentified.

UMI-labeled 5' RACE yielded the TRB cDNA libraries. TCRdb re-called the 5' RACE reads; one entry per CDR3 protein, DNA not given. This sample contains approximately 70,000 distinct CDR3 sequences. The CDR3 is made up of 17 amino acids. Findings and caveats of the study: The study found more hydrophobic TRB CDR3s in CXCR3-positive naive cells than in CXCR3-negative naive cells. Naive subsets showed comparable surface CD5, and TCR interaction strength was also inferred from TRB CDR3 physicochemistry.

The sample comprised naive CXCR3- CD8+ T cells from blood. This sample's subset: CD45RO-CCR7+CD27+CD95- naive CD8+ T cells lacking CXCR3 (TNR3-). The source is a human donor in good health. Some clones in this sample may be carry-over from other donors' samples. The rearrangement uses TRBV21-1 and TRBJ2-1; TCRdb lists TRBD2, though no DNA is available to test this call. TRBV21-1 is assigned pseudogene status. This chain's CDR3 is CASSSPFGTSAYNEQFF.